The clone carrying this T cell receptor (beta chain) was detected only a few times. What it binds is not known. With a J-beta primer mix and a sample-barcoded 5' primer, a second PCR ran about 7 to 12 cycles. The template-switch adaptor, which had 12 random nucleotides, put a tag on each cDNA molecule. TCRdb reprocessed the 5' RACE reads with MiXCR, giving one entry per CDR3 protein. The table lists approximately 900,000 distinct CDR3 sequences, 25% to 30% of them singletons, with roughly a tenth in the top ten. V lost 1 base to trimming and J lost 1 base, with 7 bases between them. CDR1 and CDR2 from the germline V gene are LGHDT and YNNKEL (reference sequence). The length of the CDR3 is 14 residues. The data originate from a study of blood T cells in healthy people across ages. Study results and caveats: Compared with aged donors, long-lived donors showed fewer expanded clones, suggesting selection.

Separately, the same data were catalogued under a study of T cells of mothers and their children.

The sequenced sample was blood. V gene TRBV3-1 combines with J gene TRBJ1-1; no clear D. This TCR derives from a woman aged 35 to 49 in good health. The CDR3 nucleotides are TGTGCCAGCAGCCAAGGGGGTTGGAACACTGAAGCTTTCTTT. This codes for CASSQGGWNTEAFF. Drawing the rest from reference TRBV3-1 and TRBJ1-1, the complete variable domain is DTAVSQTPKYLVTQMGNDKSIKCEQNLGHDTMYWYKQDSKKFLKIMFSYNNKELIINETVPNRFSPKSPDKAHLNLHINSLELGDSAVYFCASSQGGWNTEAFFGQGTRLTVV.